This TCR beta chain was sequenced in a study of blood T cell repertoires in COVID-19. About the research overall: Italy, Spain and the United States were the sources of the convalescent and acute COVID-19 samples. Sample material is recorded as cDNA or gDNA derived from T cells, B-cell-depleted T cells, or PBMCs.

The germline V gene encodes CDR1 SNHLY and CDR2 FYNNEI. This CDR3 comprises 14 residues. J gave up 5 bases and V 4 bases, and 7 bases lay outside the gene matches. Per the original methods: Cell counts per sample came from amplifying reference gene primers. Method: immunoSEQ multiplex PCR; TCRdb's copy keeps in-frame clones and lacks some. The V and J calls and the clone size are those of that table, but D and trimming were determined from the DNA. This sample has fewer than 350,000 clones, with 70% to 90% found just once. Seattle patient enrollment occurred during active infection, with longitudinal follow-up thereafter.

The receptor was isolated from a woman aged 65 to 85 with COVID-19, enrolled during active disease. Sequencing used peripheral blood. This chain uses TRBV2 with TRBJ2-5; 7 positions match TRBD2. In nucleotides, the CDR3 is TGTGCCAGCAGTGGATCGGGGGGAGGGGAGACCCAGTACTTC. It yields the protein CASSGSGGGETQYF.